This section outlines one T cell receptor beta chain sequence together with its context. In its sample, this clonotype was seen many times. Which antigen it targets is not known. It has no much larger one-base neighbor in the sample; base qualities were not kept. Interpreted using the paper, the time point label stands for: blood at routine non-recurrence follow-up after resection. Without any cell sorting, TCR sequencing was performed on whole RNA extracted either from tumor and nontumor lung tissue or from cryopreserved PBMC samples. Only patients with enough RNA available from two or more tumor regions were chosen for TCR sequencing. From its cysteine to its phenylalanine, the CDR3 spans 15 amino acids. Only the CDR3 part of the read is kept: 45 bases, read in frame from the first base. From a lookup of the germline V gene, CDR1 and CDR2 are MDHEN and SYDVKM. The germline ends are 20 bases apart after V is trimmed by 4 bases and J by 7 bases.

This sample was included in a study of spatial heterogeneity in lung cancer (dated by TCRdb to between 2017 and 2020). For context, the study as a whole: Samples were obtained from about 69 patients with early-stage, untreated non-small cell lung cancer from the lung TRACERx cohort. Follow-up PBMC samples were sequenced whenever available, with a median time to follow-up of about 2 years after resection. More beta-chain than alpha-chain transcripts were consistently detected, likely reflecting higher beta-chain transcript abundance. In the raw uncorrected reads, each unique combination of TCR and UMI appeared more than ten times on average. In non-small cell lung cancer, the study quantitatively compared TCR alpha and beta repertoires across several tumor regions, matched nontumor lung, and blood. TCR repertoire features were related to nonsynonymous mutation counts determined by whole-exome sequencing of tumor tissue. At surgery, both alpha and beta chains were TCR-sequenced in 220 tumor regions, roughly 64 matched nontumor lung samples and just over 55 PBMC samples.

Broader findings and caveats from the paper: Ubiquitous expanded tumor TCRs showed up in blood more often at tumor resection than at routine follow-up. Confirming at a functional level the hypothesis that regional TCRs recognize regional mutations was considered to require additional single-cell paired TCR alpha and beta sequencing. Only 14 patients were included in comparisons of baseline and follow-up blood repertoires.

The method behind the library was 5' RACE. Sequencing took place on a NextSeq 500. The TCR library protocol attached a unique molecular identifier to each TCR cDNA molecule to allow correction of PCR and sequencing errors. The source study handled its data this way. Decombinator tools were used for TCR identification, UMI-based error correction and CDR3 extraction. TCRs above a frequency of 2 per 1,000, corresponding to the top 1% of the tumor frequency distribution, were defined as expanded. Rényi diversity was computed with the R vegan package after subsampling each repertoire 100 times to 5,000 TCRs. CDR3 similarity networks were built from amino acid triplet string-kernel similarity, with CDR3s being connected when pairwise similarity was above 0.82. TCRdb reran the public reads through fastp at Q25 and MiXCR, keeping productive beta chains. CDR3 protein sequences are deduplicated, and each keeps its most common genes and DNA. The V and J calls here are based on TCRdb, not the publication. Present in this sample are around 70,000 distinct CDR3 sequences, roughly 9% of which were seen just once. In total, the top ten clones hold more than 1.5% of the sample.

The source of this sequence is a female donor with early-stage non-small cell lung cancer. The rearranged chain carries TRBV28 and TRBJ2-7; the D gene is tentatively TRBD1 or TRBD2, each matching 6 bases. Specimen: PBMCs, collected at follow-up. The CDR3 reads CASSSPQGGPGEQYF. The nucleotide sequence is TGTGCCAGCAGTTCACCACAGGGAGGTCCGGGGGAGCAGTACTTC.